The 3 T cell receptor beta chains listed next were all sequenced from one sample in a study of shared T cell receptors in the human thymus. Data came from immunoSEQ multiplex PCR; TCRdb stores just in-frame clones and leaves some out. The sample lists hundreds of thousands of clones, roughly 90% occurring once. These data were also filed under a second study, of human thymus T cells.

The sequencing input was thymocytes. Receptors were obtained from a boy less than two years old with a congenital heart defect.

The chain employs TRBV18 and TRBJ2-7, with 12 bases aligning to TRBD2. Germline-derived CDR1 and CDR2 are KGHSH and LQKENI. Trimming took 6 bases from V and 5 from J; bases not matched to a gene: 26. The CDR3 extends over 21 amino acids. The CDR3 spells CASSTSALTNNLAGGPDEQYF. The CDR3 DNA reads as TGTGCCAGCTCCACGAGCGCCCTGACAAATAATCTAGCGGGAGGGCCCGACGAGCAGTACTTC.

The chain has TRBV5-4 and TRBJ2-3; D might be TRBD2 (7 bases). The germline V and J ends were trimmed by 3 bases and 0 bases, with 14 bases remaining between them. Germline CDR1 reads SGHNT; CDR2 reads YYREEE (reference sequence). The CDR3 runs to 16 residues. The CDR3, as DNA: TGTGCCAGCAGCTCCCGGGGGGCGTCCAGCACAGATACGCAGTATTTT. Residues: CASSSRGASSTDTQYF. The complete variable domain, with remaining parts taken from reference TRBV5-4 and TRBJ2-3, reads ETGVTQSPTHLIKTRGQQVTLRCSSQSGHNTVSWYQQALGQGPQFIFQYYREEENGRGNFPPRFSGLQFPNYSSELNVNALELDDSALYLCASSSRGASSTDTQYFGPGTRLTVL.

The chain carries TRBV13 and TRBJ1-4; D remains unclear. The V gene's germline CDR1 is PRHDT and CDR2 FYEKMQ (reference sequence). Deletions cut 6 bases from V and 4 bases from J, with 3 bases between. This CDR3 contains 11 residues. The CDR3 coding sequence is TGTGCCAGCAGTTATAATGAAAAACTGTTTTTT. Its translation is CASSYNEKLFF.